This T cell receptor beta chain was sequenced during a study of CD8+ T cells in alopecia areata. Sequencing templates came from extracted RNA that was reverse transcribed into cDNA. Assay used: immunoSEQ multiplex PCR; TCRdb lists only in-frame clones, some missing. The profile shows approximately 150,000 clones, less than 75% of them singletons. This clone was detected only once. Germline CDR1 GTSNPN, CDR2 SVGIG (reference sequence). The CDR3 has 15 amino acids. With 5 bases removed from V and 0 bases from J, the gap between germline ends came to 11 bases. The specimen was CD8+ T cells sorted from blood, collected at week 0. The J gene is TRBJ1-6, the V gene TRBV30; a weak D match, TRBD1 (5 bases). This sequence was found in a human donor with alopecia areata. The CDR3 reads CAWWDRSSYNSPLHF. DNA for the CDR3: TGTGCCTGGTGGGACCGGAGCTCCTATAATTCACCCCTCCACTTT.